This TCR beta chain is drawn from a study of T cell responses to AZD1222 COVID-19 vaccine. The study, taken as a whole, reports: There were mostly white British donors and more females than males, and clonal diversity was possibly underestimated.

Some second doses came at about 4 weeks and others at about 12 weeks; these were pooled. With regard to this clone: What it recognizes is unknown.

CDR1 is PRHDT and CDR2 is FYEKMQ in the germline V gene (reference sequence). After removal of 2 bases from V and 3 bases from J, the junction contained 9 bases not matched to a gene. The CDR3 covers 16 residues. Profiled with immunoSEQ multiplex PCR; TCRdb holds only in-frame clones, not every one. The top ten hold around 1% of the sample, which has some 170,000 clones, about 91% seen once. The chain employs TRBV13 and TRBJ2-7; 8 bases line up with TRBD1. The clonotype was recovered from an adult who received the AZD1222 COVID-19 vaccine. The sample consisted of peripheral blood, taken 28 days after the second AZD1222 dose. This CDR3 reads CASSLPRDRRDYEQYF. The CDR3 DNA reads TGTGCCAGCAGCTTACCCCGGGACAGGCGGGACTACGAGCAGTACTTC.